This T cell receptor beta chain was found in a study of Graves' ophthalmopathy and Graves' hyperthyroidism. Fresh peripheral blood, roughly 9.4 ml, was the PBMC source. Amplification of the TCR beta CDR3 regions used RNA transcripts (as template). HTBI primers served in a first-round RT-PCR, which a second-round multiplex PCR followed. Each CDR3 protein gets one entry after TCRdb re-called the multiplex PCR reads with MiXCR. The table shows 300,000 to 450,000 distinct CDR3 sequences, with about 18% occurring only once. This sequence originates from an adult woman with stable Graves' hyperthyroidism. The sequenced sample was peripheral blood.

The CDR3 region is CASSLGSVNTEAFF. Here the CDR3 DNA reads TGTGCCAGCAGCTTAGGCTCAGTGAACACTGAAGCTTTCTTT. V and J are TRBV7-2 and TRBJ1-1, with no clear D. This CDR3 region has 14 residues. Germline V gene sequence: CDR1 SGHTA, CDR2 FQGNSA. Trimming left V 1 base short and J 0 bases short, with 6 bases between.